Listed below are T cell receptor beta chains from one sample, sequenced in a study of vaccination effects on CD4 cells after COVID-19. For these receptors, no antigen is known. The repertoire was sequenced with immunoSEQ multiplex PCR; TCRdb's copy has only in-frame clones and lacks some. The data hold about 52,000 clones, with 79% observed a single time. This specimen consisted of CD4+ T cells from PBMCs cultured with HCoV-OC43 spike peptides, obtained before COVID-19 vaccination. The source is a human donor who received a COVID-19 vaccine. CDR3s include the opening cysteine and the closing phenylalanine or tryptophan. A D gene is named only where the DNA matches it firmly.

J gene	V gene	D gene	CDR3 protein
TRBJ2-5	TRBV20-1	NA	CSASPTGWETQYF
TRBJ1-1	TRBV7-9	NA	CASSLVWGEAFF
TRBJ2-1	TRBV29-1	TRBD1	CSVERGTGVGEQFF
TRBJ2-2	TRBV2	NA	CASSEGREQAGELFF
TRBJ2-1	TRBV3-1/TRBV3-2	NA	CASSRGALEQFF
TRBJ1-2	TRBV7-3	NA	CASSLTGTSYGYTF
TRBJ2-1	TRBV21-1	NA	CASSGSGQASSYNEQFF
TRBJ2-2	TRBV19	NA	CASSKYGPNTGELFF
TRBJ1-3	TRBV19	NA	CASSIRTPKSSGNTIYF
TRBJ1-1	TRBV28	NA	CASSLSRVNTEAFF
TRBJ1-2	TRBV5-8	NA	CASSSDGDYGYTF
TRBJ1-1	TRBV3-1/TRBV3-2	NA	CASSQPQGRAFF
TRBJ1-5	TRBV19	TRBD1	CASRTGGNQPQHF
TRBJ1-2	TRBV6-5	NA	CASRAGPNNYGYTF
TRBJ2-1	TRBV6-5	NA	CASSFRGGYNEQFF
TRBJ1-1	TRBV5-5	NA	CASSRLQLQGVGTEAFF
TRBJ1-1	TRBV5-1	NA	CASSPTDRTLNTEAFF
TRBJ2-2	TRBV11-2	NA	CASSRGMSTGELFF
TRBJ2-3	TRBV28	NA	CASSSAAAGTDTQYF